Shown below are 29 T cell receptor beta chains from a single sample sequenced in a study of control samples from healthy donors and cancer patients. Assay used: immunoSEQ multiplex PCR; TCRdb lists only in-frame clones, some missing. The data contain 70,000 to 100,000 clones, over 85% of them singletons. The material sequenced was PBMCs. These receptors all stem from a woman aged 60-70 years with head and neck cancer.

V usage is TRBV7-9 and J usage is TRBJ2-7; 9 nucleotides agree with TRBD2. Germline V lookup: CDR1 SEHNR, CDR2 FQNEAQ (reference sequence). This CDR3 has 17 amino acids. The V segment lost 3 bases and the J segment 2 bases; nucleotides outside the gene matches: 11. In DNA, the CDR3 is TGTGCCAGCAGCTTGGGTCTAGCGGGACGTAACCCCTACGAGCAGTACTTC. It translates to CASSLGLAGRNPYEQYF. Together with reference TRBV7-9 and TRBJ2-7, the CDR3 gives the full variable domain: DTGVSQNPRHKITKRGQNVTFRCDPISEHNRLYWYRQTLGQGPEFLTYFQNEAQLEKSRLLSDRFSAERPKGSFSTLEIQRTEQGDSAMYLCASSLGLAGRNPYEQYFGPGTRLTVT.

This clone occurred once. Here the CDR3 reads CASRKPQGNTGELFF. CDR3 coding DNA: TGTGCCAGCAGAAAACCGCAGGGAAACACCGGGGAGCTGTTTTTT. The chain has TRBV6-6 and TRBJ2-2, with TRBD1 as a possible D gene (5 bases). Germline assignment: CDR1 MNHNY and CDR2 SVGAGI (reference sequence). The V gene lost 6 bases and the J gene lost 2 bases, with 13 bases spanning the gap. CDR3 size: 15 residues.

The chain links TRBV19 to TRBJ2-1; D gene uncertain. Germline V gene sequence: CDR1 LNHDA, CDR2 SQIVND (reference sequence). Trimming removed 5 bases at V and 5 bases at J, with 10 bases between. The CDR3 length is 13 residues. The CDR3 loop is CASSAYSDNEQFF. CDR3 coding DNA: TGTGCCAGTAGTGCTTACTCAGACAATGAGCAGTTCTTC.

The chain links TRBV5-4 to TRBJ1-6; D remains unclear. The ends were cut back, 4 bases at V and 7 bases at J, with 15 bases in the middle. The CDR3 has 15 amino acids. Germline V gene sequence: CDR1 SGHNT, CDR2 YYREEE (reference sequence). CDR3 loop: CASSPPNSPNSPLHF. The CDR3 nucleotides read TGTGCCAGCAGCCCACCCAACAGTCCCAATTCACCCCTCCACTTT.

The J gene is TRBJ1-5, the V gene TRBV2; 9 bases are a match to TRBD1. The CDR3 runs to 15 residues. Germline V gene data show CDR1 as SNHLY and CDR2 as FYNNEI. The V gene end was trimmed by 10 bases and the J gene end by 7 bases; junction bases not matched to a gene: 14. This CDR3 is CATRSGQGSGQPQHF. CDR3 in DNA: TGTGCCACTAGATCGGGACAGGGTTCCGGACAGCCCCAGCATTTT.

This sequence joins TRBV28 and TRBJ2-3; 13 bases map to TRBD2. This CDR3 contains 19 residues. V gave up 5 bases and J gave up 0 bases; unmatched junction bases: 11. Germline V gene lookup returns CDR1 MDHEN and CDR2 SYDVKM. CDR3 coding DNA: TGTGCCAGCAGTCCTCCGGGACTAGCGGGACGCCTTAGCACAGATACGCAGTATTTT. Translating it yields CASSPPGLAGRLSTDTQYF.

V usage is TRBV10-3 and J usage is TRBJ1-3, with unresolved D. The CDR3 sequence is 15 residues long. Trimming took off 3 bases at V and 0 bases at J, with 9 bases between the two ends. CDR1 and CDR2 from the germline V gene are ENHRY and SYGVKD. This chain's CDR3 is CAISELSFSGNTIYF. The CDR3 DNA reads as TGTGCCATCAGTGAACTCTCTTTCTCTGGAAACACCATATATTTT.

This chain connects TRBV28 to TRBJ2-7; 8 nucleotides line up with TRBD2. The CDR3 is 15 amino acids. V trimming: 8 bases; J trimming: 4 bases; junction bases outside the gene matches: 13. Germline values: CDR1 MDHEN, CDR2 SYDVKM. This chain's CDR3 is CASQEKSGSRYEQYF. The DNA for the CDR3 is TGTGCCAGCCAAGAAAAAAGCGGGAGTAGATACGAGCAGTACTTC.

The chain has TRBV7-6 and TRBJ2-7; 7 bases are a match to TRBD2. This CDR3 is 15 amino acids long. CDR1 and CDR2 from the germline V gene are SGHVS and FNYEAQ. The V gene end was trimmed by 1 base and the J gene end by 3 bases; junction bases not matched to a gene: 6. The CDR3 nucleotides are TGTGCCAGCAGCTTAGGTGCGGGAGAGGGCTACGAGCAGTACTTC. Amino acid sequence: CASSLGAGEGYEQYF.

This clone was counted only a few times. Other DNA sequences from this sample encode an identical CDR3 as well. The V and J genes are TRBV19 and TRBJ1-1; D unclear. The germline V gene has CDR1 LNHDA and CDR2 SQIVND (reference sequence). Trimming left V 3 bases short and J 1 base short, with 6 bases between. This CDR3 is built from 13 residues. The CDR3 bases are TGTGCCAGTAGTATTGGGTGGAACACTGAAGCTTTCTTT. It is translated as CASSIGWNTEAFF.

The rearrangement links TRBV4-2 to TRBJ1-2; D ambiguous. The V gene lost 7 bases and the J gene lost 3 bases, with 30 bases spanning the gap. The germline V gene has CDR1 LGHNA and CDR2 YNFKEQ. CDR3 length: 19 residues. The CDR3 loop reads CASTRPRMIQDGEDYGYTF. The CDR3 DNA reads as TGTGCCAGCACTAGGCCAAGAATGATCCAGGACGGAGAAGACTATGGCTACACCTTC.

The rearrangement joins TRBV11-2 to TRBJ1-3; 7 nucleotides match TRBD1. Trimming removed 0 bases from V and 1 base from J; junction bases left unmatched: 3. CDR3 length: 16 residues. Per the germline V gene, CDR1 is SGHAT and CDR2 is FQNNGV. CDR3 sequence reads: CASSLDLTGSGNTIYF. In nucleotides, the CDR3 is TGTGCCAGCAGCTTAGATCTGACAGGGTCTGGAAACACCATATATTTT.

This sequence joins TRBV19 and TRBJ1-6, with D possibly TRBD1 on 5 matching bases. The CDR3 has 16 amino acids. The germline gives CDR1 LNHDA, CDR2 SQIVND (reference sequence). Trimming shortened V by 4 bases and J by 2 bases, and 12 bases separated the two germline ends. This CDR3 is CASSRGGTAYNSPLHF. CDR3 in DNA: TGTGCCAGTAGTAGGGGAGGGACGGCCTATAATTCACCCCTCCACTTT.

The chain couples TRBV18 to TRBJ2-1; 11 nucleotides align to TRBD2. V dropped 6 bases and J dropped 12; count of bases not matched to a gene: 13. The CDR3 has 15 residues. CDR1 KGHSH and CDR2 LQKENI come from the germline V gene. The CDR3 nucleotides read TGTGCCAGCTCCCGAATAGCGGGAGGGTTTAGTCCGCAGTTCTTC. Amino acids: CASSRIAGGFSPQFF.

This chain connects TRBV5-6 to TRBJ2-3; 12 bases fit TRBD2. Germline CDR1 and CDR2: SGHDT and YYEEEE. The CDR3 spans 16 residues. Unmatched junction bases numbered 9, after V lost 4 bases and J lost 6 bases. CDR3 in DNA: TGTGCCAGCAGCGACCAGACTAGCGGGAGAGCTGATACGCAGTATTTT. Translation: CASSDQTSGRADTQYF.

The rearrangement joins TRBV4-1 to TRBJ2-1, with 11 bases that match TRBD2. This CDR3 region has 16 residues. Germline V gene data show CDR1 as MGHRA and CDR2 as YSYEKL. With V trimmed by 2 bases and J by 8 bases, 8 bases remained unmatched. The CDR3 bases are TGCGCCAGCAGCCAACTCCTAGCGGGAGGAGGCGATGAGCAGTTCTTC. Its translation: CASSQLLAGGGDEQFF.

V usage is TRBV30 and J usage is TRBJ2-1; the match to TRBD2 covers 16 bases. Germline loops: CDR1 GTSNPN, CDR2 SVGIG (reference sequence). The CDR3 has 15 amino acids. Unmatched junction bases numbered 7, after V lost 4 bases and J lost 10 bases. Here the CDR3 DNA reads TGTGCCTGGACCGGGACTAGCGGGAGGGTCGGGGAGCAGTTCTTC. Protein product: CAWTGTSGRVGEQFF.

The chain has TRBV27 and TRBJ1-2; D is unresolved. CDR1 and CDR2 (germline): MNHEY, SMNVEV (reference sequence). Trimming took off 11 bases at V and 7 bases at J, with 20 bases between the two ends. This CDR3 comprises 13 residues. Here the CDR3 reads CAASGPGHFGYTF. CDR3 DNA: TGTGCCGCCTCCGGGCCGGGTCACTTTGGCTACACCTTC.

The chain is built from TRBV6-6 and TRBJ2-7; D unresolved. Germline V lookup: CDR1 MNHNY, CDR2 SVGAGI (reference sequence). V gave up 5 bases and J gave up 3 bases, with 20 bases separating them. The CDR3 totals 16 residues. The CDR3 DNA follows: TGTGCCAGCAGTCGAGACTCTAGAGCAAGCTTCTACGAGCAGTACTTC. This encodes CASSRDSRASFYEQYF.

V and J are TRBV30 and TRBJ1-2; 10 positions agree with TRBD1. CDR1 is GTSNPN and CDR2 is SVGIG in the germline V gene (reference sequence). The CDR3 consists of 14 residues. V lost 3 bases and J lost 8; bases outside the gene matches: 9. CDR3 amino acids: CAWRRQGAGVGYTF. DNA of the CDR3: TGTGCCTGGAGGAGACAGGGGGCGGGCGTCGGCTACACCTTC.

The chain has TRBV6-5 and TRBJ2-1, with 8 nucleotides matching TRBD2. The length of the CDR3 is 15 residues. The V and J ends lost 6 bases and 7 bases, in that order; junction bases with no gene match: 11. Germline CDR1 MNHEY, CDR2 SVGAGI. The CDR3: CASRGLGGRRNEQFF. The CDR3 DNA follows: TGTGCCAGCAGGGGTCTCGGCGGGAGGAGGAATGAGCAGTTCTTC.

The rearrangement uses TRBV11-1 and TRBJ2-3; 7 positions agree with TRBD1. After removal of 5 bases from V and 3 bases from J, the junction contained 11 bases not matched to a gene. The germline gives CDR1 SGHAT, CDR2 FQDESV (reference sequence). The CDR3 runs to 16 residues. This chain's CDR3 is CASSPHRGRGTDTQYF. Written as DNA, the CDR3 is TGTGCCAGCAGCCCCCACAGGGGCAGGGGTACAGATACGCAGTATTTT.

The chain has TRBV7-2 and TRBJ2-1; tentatively, D is TRBD2 (6 bases). The V end lost 1 base, the J end lost 3 bases, and 13 bases lay between the germline ends. The CDR3 loop spans 16 amino acids. Germline CDR1 and CDR2: SGHTA and FQGNSA. This CDR3 reads CASSLEGGTFYNEQFF. For the CDR3, the DNA is TGTGCCAGCAGCTTAGAAGGAGGGACCTTCTACAATGAGCAGTTCTTC.

This clone was counted only a few times. The rearrangement uses TRBV19 and TRBJ1-5; TRBD1 matches 8 bases. Trimming removed 7 bases from V and 6 bases from J; junction bases left unmatched: 2. The CDR3 has 12 residues. The germline gives CDR1 LNHDA, CDR2 SQIVND (reference sequence). The chain's CDR3 is CASNGQGQPQHF. The CDR3, as DNA: TGTGCCAGTAATGGACAGGGTCAGCCCCAGCATTTT.

The V and J genes are TRBV2 and TRBJ2-3; D uncertain. The CDR3 spans 14 residues. Germline V gene sequence: CDR1 SNHLY, CDR2 FYNNEI. Deletions cut 4 bases from V and 4 bases from J, with 12 bases between. This CDR3 is CASSGVLAPDTQYF. The CDR3 bases are TGTGCCAGCAGTGGGGTCTTGGCACCAGATACGCAGTATTTT.

This chain uses TRBV3-1 (or the pseudogene TRBV3-2) with TRBJ2-4; 11 nucleotides align to TRBD2. J was trimmed by 9 bases and V by 0 bases; bases with no gene match: 4. CDR1 is LGHDT and CDR2 is YNNKEL in the germline V gene (reference sequence). This CDR3 is 15 amino acids long. The CDR3 region is CASSQDIAGGRIQYF. The DNA for the CDR3 is TGTGCCAGCAGCCAAGATATAGCGGGAGGGCGCATTCAGTACTTC.

The CDR3 loop reads CASSSLLELVETQYF. In DNA, the CDR3 is TGTGCCAGCAGCTCCCTACTAGAGCTGGTGGAGACCCAGTACTTC. This chain joins TRBV7-6 and TRBJ2-5; D is possibly TRBD2 (5 bases). The CDR3 is 15 amino acids. Germline CDR1 SGHVS, CDR2 FNYEAQ. V dropped 4 bases and J dropped 5 bases, with 17 bases sitting between them.

The V gene is TRBV3-1 (or the pseudogene TRBV3-2), the J gene TRBJ2-1; no reliable D call. The V end was cut by 0 bases, the J end by 7 bases, with 7 bases between. The germline V gene encodes CDR1 LGHDT and CDR2 YNNKEL (reference sequence). CDR3 size: 13 residues. The CDR3 reads CASSQEGHNEQFF. CDR3 coding DNA: TGTGCCAGCAGCCAAGAGGGTCATAATGAGCAGTTCTTC.

The chain combines TRBV6-2 or TRBV6-3 with TRBJ2-7; D is unresolved. The germline V gene has CDR1 MNHEY and CDR2 SVGEGT. Trimming pared 5 bases from V and 3 bases from J, leaving 11 bases between. CDR3 length equals 13 residues. CDR3 DNA sequence: TGTGCCAGCAGTCTCGACGGTCTCTACGAGCAGTACTTC. Translated, it gives CASSLDGLYEQYF.